This T cell receptor (beta chain) was documented in a study of T-cell reconstitution after alpha-beta-depleted transplantation in children. The V gene lost 3 bases and the J gene lost 4 bases, with 13 bases spanning the gap. There are 14 residues in the CDR3. The V gene's germline CDR1 is SGHTA and CDR2 FQGNSA. This clonotype showed up many times. Its antigen is still unknown. General study results and limits: Two months or so post-transplant, alpha-beta T cells reportedly derived from several hundred expanded graft clones.

Unique molecular identifiers were used in preparing the TCRbeta library. TCRdb reprocessed the PCR reads via MiXCR and lists one record per CDR3 protein. This sample has 400,000 to 550,000 distinct CDR3 sequences, with about 11% found just once. The sample here was PBMCs, taken before TCRalphabeta/CD19-depleted stem cell transplant. The V and J genes are TRBV7-2 and TRBJ2-7; D is perhaps TRBD2 (6 bases). The source is a child aged 2 to 10 with inherited bone marrow failure, due to receive a stem cell transplant. This CDR3 is CASSLGGMEYEQYF. The DNA for the CDR3 is TGTGCCAGCAGCTTGGGGGGAATGGAATACGAGCAGTACTTC.